This T cell receptor (beta chain) was captured in a study of blood T cell repertoires in COVID-19. In the study overall: The United States, Italy and Spain were the sources of the acute and convalescent COVID-19 samples. PBMCs, B-cell-depleted T cells, or T cells were the source of the cDNA or gDNA that made up the material.

In germline, CDR1 is SGHTA, CDR2 FQGNSA. CDR3 size: 13 residues. V gave up 5 bases and J gave up 5 bases, with 10 bases separating them. How the authors handled the data: Scientists estimated how many nucleated cells there were by amplifying reference gene primers. Produced via immunoSEQ multiplex PCR; TCRdb's table is partial and in-frame only. From that table come the V and J calls and clone size; the DNA was used to work out D and trimming. The data hold fewer than 70,000 clones, with around 77% observed a single time. The origin of this receptor is a man aged 55 to 70 with acute or convalescent COVID-19. The sequencing input was peripheral blood. The chain employs TRBV7-2 and TRBJ1-5; TRBD1 might be the D (5 bases). The CDR3 loop is CASSIDRDQPQHF. CDR3 nucleotide sequence: TGTGCCAGCAGCATTGACAGAGATCAGCCCCAGCATTTT. Combining the CDR3 with reference TRBV7-2 and TRBJ1-5 gives the whole variable domain GAGVSQSPSNKVTEKGKDVELRCDPISGHTALYWYRQSLGQGLEFLIYFQGNSAPDKSGLPSDRFSAERTGGSVSTLTIQRTQQEDSAVYLCASSIDRDQPQHFGDGTRLSIL.